The 21 T cell receptor beta chains below were found in one sample sequenced in a study of cytomegalovirus exposure and HLA in healthy donors. PCR was performed using 60 Vbeta and 13 Jbeta primers. Measured with immunoSEQ multiplex PCR; TCRdb has only the in-frame clones, and not every one. The sample consists of around 150,000 clones, 70% to 80% of them appearing once. The material sequenced was PBMCs. The receptors were sampled from a man younger than 45 in good health and CMV-seronegative.

The DNA for the CDR3 is TGTGCCAGCAGTTACTCGTCGCAAGCGGGATACGAGCAGTACTTC. Amino acids: CASSYSSQAGYEQYF. The rearrangement links TRBV6-5 to TRBJ2-7; 7 bases match TRBD2. This CDR3 is 15 amino acids long. With 0 bases clipped from V and 4 bases from J, the junction kept 6 bases outside the gene matches. CDR1 MNHEY and CDR2 SVGAGI come from the germline V gene.

This chain connects TRBV15 to TRBJ2-1; a possible D gene is TRBD1 (6 bases). The CDR3 has 16 amino acids. CDR1 is LNHNV and CDR2 is YYDKDF in the germline V gene (reference sequence). V lost 5 bases and J 4 bases, leaving 18 bases between the germline ends. CDR3 nucleotides: TGTGCCACCAGCGCCGGGACACAAATCCATTACAATGAGCAGTTCTTC. Translation: CATSAGTQIHYNEQFF. Combining the CDR3 with reference TRBV15 and TRBJ2-1 gives the whole variable domain DAMVIQNPRYQVTQFGKPVTLSCSQTLNHNVMYWYQQKSSQAPKLLFHYYDKDFNNEADTPDNFQSRRPNTSFCFLDIRSPGLGDTAMYLCATSAGTQIHYNEQFFGPGTRLTVL.

This clone was seen a handful of times. The chain combines TRBV6-1 with TRBJ1-1, with 10 bases matching TRBD1. With 7 bases clipped from V and 5 bases from J, the junction kept 7 bases outside the gene matches. The CDR3 totals 14 residues. Germline-derived CDR1 and CDR2 are MNHNS and SASEGT. The CDR3 reads CASMEGQGWTEAFF. The DNA of the CDR3 is TGTGCCAGCATGGAGGGACAGGGGTGGACTGAAGCTTTCTTT.

The rearrangement joins TRBV6-1 to TRBJ1-4; 10 nucleotides agree with TRBD1. This CDR3 contains 15 residues. From germline, CDR1 is MNHNS and CDR2 SASEGT. With 5 bases clipped from V and 4 bases from J, the junction kept 4 bases outside the gene matches. This CDR3 reads CASSSRDRGNEKLFF. Written as DNA, the CDR3 is TGTGCCAGCAGTAGCCGGGACAGGGGTAATGAAAAACTGTTTTTT.

The rearrangement links TRBV30 to TRBJ2-1; D might be TRBD2 (5 bases). Germline values: CDR1 GTSNPN, CDR2 SVGIG (reference sequence). Trimming removed 2 bases at V and 3 bases at J, with 8 bases between. The CDR3 extends over 13 amino acids. CDR3 sequence (DNA): TGTGCCTGGAGTTACGGGATCTACAATGAGCAGTTCTTC. It is translated as CAWSYGIYNEQFF.

The CDR3 here is CASSRQGSAYEQYF. CDR3 sequence (DNA): TGTGCCAGCAGCAGACAGGGGTCCGCCTACGAGCAGTACTTC. The rearrangement links TRBV7-6 to TRBJ2-7, with TRBD1 matching 8 bases. The CDR3 contains 14 residues. Germline CDR1 is SGHVS and CDR2 is FNYEAQ. Losses at the gene ends were 5 bases for V and 2 bases for J; bases not matched to a gene: 5.

The rearrangement links TRBV6-1 to TRBJ2-7; D possibly corresponds to TRBD2 (6 bases). Germline-derived CDR1 and CDR2 are MNHNS and SASEGT. This CDR3 is 15 amino acids long. Deletions cut 5 bases from V and 4 bases from J, with 18 bases between. In DNA, the CDR3 is TGTGCCAGCAGTCGGGAGCCCATTACCCTTTACGAGCAGTACTTC. Encoded protein: CASSREPITLYEQYF.

The gene calls are TRBV28 and TRBJ2-7; 9 positions match TRBD1. CDR1 and CDR2 (germline): MDHEN, SYDVKM. Unmatched junction bases numbered 9, after V lost 6 bases and J lost 3 bases. CDR3 length: 15 amino acids. The CDR3 DNA follows: TGTGCCAGCAGGGGATTTTGGGGACAGGGCTACGAGCAGTACTTC. Encoded protein: CASRGFWGQGYEQYF.

This chain connects TRBV10-3 to TRBJ2-2; possible D gene TRBD2, 7 bases. This CDR3 spans 15 amino acids. V lost 4 bases and J lost 3, with 12 bases in between. Germline CDR1 ENHRY, CDR2 SYGVKD. In DNA form, the CDR3 reads TGTGCCATCAGTGTTCGGGGGGCTGACACCGGGGAGCTGTTTTTT. Protein product: CAISVRGADTGELFF.

This chain connects TRBV29-1 to TRBJ2-1, with 7 positions matching TRBD1. The germline V gene encodes CDR1 SQVTM and CDR2 ANQGSEA. The CDR3 is 15 amino acids. V was pared by 2 bases and J by 5 bases, with 9 bases of the junction left unmatched. Here the CDR3 reads CSVEKEQGIHNEQFF. CDR3 in DNA: TGCAGCGTTGAAAAAGAACAGGGGATACACAATGAGCAGTTCTTC.

The chain links TRBV28 to TRBJ2-7; a possible D gene is TRBD2 (5 bases). This CDR3 comprises 16 residues. Germline CDR1 reads MDHEN; CDR2 reads SYDVKM. The V and J ends lost 4 bases and 2 bases respectively, with 18 bases between them. Here the CDR3 DNA reads TGTGCCAGCAGTTCTCTCCGGGATCCTATAACCTACGAGCAGTACTTC. It codes for CASSSLRDPITYEQYF.

The J gene is TRBJ2-7, the V gene TRBV4-1; 11 bases map to TRBD1. The J segment lost 6 bases and the V segment lost 3 bases, leaving 7 bases of the junction unmatched. The CDR3 runs 15 residues. Germline V lookup: CDR1 MGHRA, CDR2 YSYEKL. CDR3 sequence: CASSHPDRGRSEQYF. CDR3 DNA sequence: TGCGCCAGCAGCCACCCGGACAGGGGGCGATCCGAGCAGTACTTC.

The chain recombines TRBV4-1 with TRBJ2-7, with D maybe TRBD1 (5 bases). From germline, CDR1 is MGHRA and CDR2 YSYEKL. Trimming stripped 4 bases from V and 5 bases from J, with 18 bases between. The CDR3 is 15 amino acids. Here the CDR3 reads CASSLVGAGSHEQYF. CDR3 nucleotide sequence: TGCGCCAGCAGCCTAGTAGGGGCAGGGTCCCACGAGCAGTACTTC.

This chain uses TRBV19 with TRBJ1-5; 8 bases match TRBD1. Germline CDR1 and CDR2: LNHDA and SQIVND (reference sequence). The CDR3 has 16 residues. The V segment lost 10 bases and the J segment 0 bases; nucleotides outside the gene matches: 11. This chain's CDR3 is CATAMQGAYSNQPQHF. DNA of the CDR3: TGTGCCACCGCCATGCAGGGGGCTTATAGCAATCAGCCCCAGCATTTT.

The genes are TRBV7-8 and TRBJ2-1; TRBD2 aligns across 7 bases. This CDR3 has 16 residues. Germline lookup yields CDR1 SGHVS and CDR2 FQNEAQ. With 5 bases clipped from V and 10 bases from J, the junction kept 17 bases outside the gene matches. CDR3: CASSAPGREWLDEQFF. In DNA, the CDR3 is TGTGCCAGCAGCGCCCCTGGGCGGGAGTGGCTGGACGAGCAGTTCTTC.

The chain is built from TRBV6-5 and TRBJ2-1; 15 bases match TRBD2. CDR3 length: 14 residues. J gave up 9 bases and V 5 bases, and 2 bases lay outside the gene matches. CDR1 and CDR2 (germline): MNHEY, SVGAGI. CDR3 loop: CASSLGLAGGEQFF. CDR3 DNA: TGTGCCAGCAGTCTGGGACTAGCGGGAGGTGAGCAGTTCTTC.

About this clone: The sample carries other DNA sequences with the same CDR3. The chain has TRBV27 and TRBJ1-1; weak D call: TRBD1 (6 bases). Germline CDR1 MNHEY, CDR2 SMNVEV (reference sequence). The CDR3 length is 13 residues. Trimming removed 2 bases at V and 3 bases at J, with 7 bases between. The CDR3 reads CASSLRGYTEAFF. The CDR3 DNA sequence: TGTGCCAGCAGTTTAAGGGGGTACACTGAAGCTTTCTTT.

This chain links TRBV7-9 with TRBJ1-4, with 7 positions matching TRBD1. Unmatched junction bases numbered 11, after V lost 8 bases and J lost 8 bases. CDR3 size: 14 residues. Germline V lookup: CDR1 SEHNR, CDR2 FQNEAQ (reference sequence). Written as DNA, the CDR3 is TGTGCCAGCCAACCTCGGGACAGAAAGGAAAAACTGTTTTTT. It yields the protein CASQPRDRKEKLFF.

The chain recombines TRBV9 with TRBJ1-1; D may be TRBD1 (5 bases). Germline loops: CDR1 SGDLS, CDR2 YYNGEE. CDR3 size: 14 residues. Deletions cut 5 bases from V and 3 bases from J, with 14 bases between. CDR3 loop: CASSSRGADTEAFF. The CDR3 DNA reads TGTGCCAGCAGTTCAAGGGGTGCCGACACTGAAGCTTTCTTT.

The chain recombines TRBV7-9 with TRBJ2-7; no definite D call. CDR3 length equals 15 residues. V shed 5 bases and J shed 0 bases, with 14 bases lying between them. Germline V gene sequence: CDR1 SEHNR, CDR2 FQNEAQ (reference sequence). The CDR3 DNA is TGTGCCAGCAGCCCACCCAGGCTGCCCTCCTACGAGCAGTACTTC. As protein: CASSPPRLPSYEQYF.

This chain links TRBV5-1 with TRBJ1-2; TRBD1 matches 7 bases. Germline values: CDR1 SGHRS, CDR2 YFSETQ. V lost 0 bases to trimming and J lost 8 bases; unmatched junction nucleotides: 19. The CDR3 has 18 amino acids. The CDR3 region has the DNA TGCGCCAGCAGCTTGGGGGCTATGGGACAGTATGGTTTACGGGGCTACACCTTC. Translation: CASSLGAMGQYGLRGYTF.